One sample yielded the 17 T cell receptor beta chains listed below, sequenced in a study of blood T cell repertoires in COVID-19. TCRdb keeps only in-frame clones here, not all; method: immunoSEQ multiplex PCR. There are around 230,000 clones in the sample; about nine tenths occur only once, and 3.5% to 4% lies in the top ten. The sequenced sample consisted of PBMCs or T cells enriched from blood (not recorded which). The origin of the receptors is a woman aged 25 to 39 with acute COVID-19.

In this sample, this clone turned up once. The chain couples TRBV7-9 to TRBJ1-1; the match to TRBD1 covers 10 bases. The CDR3 is made up of 19 amino acids. Germline lookup yields CDR1 SEHNR and CDR2 FQNEAQ (reference sequence). Trimming removed 0 bases from V and 6 bases from J; junction bases left unmatched: 16. CDR3 sequence reads: CASSLALSFQTGGASEAFF. In nucleotides, the CDR3 is TGTGCCAGCAGCTTAGCGCTTTCCTTCCAGACAGGGGGCGCGTCTGAAGCTTTCTTT.

The V and J genes are TRBV7-2 and TRBJ2-1; 12 bases match TRBD2. The J segment lost 8 bases and the V segment lost 1 base, leaving 6 bases of the junction unmatched. CDR1 SGHTA and CDR2 FQGNSA come from the germline V gene. This CDR3 has 16 amino acids. The CDR3 protein is CASSLGLAGVRDEQFF. The CDR3 DNA follows: TGTGCCAGCAGCTTAGGACTAGCGGGGGTCCGGGATGAGCAGTTCTTC.

The gene calls are TRBV14 and TRBJ2-7; 13 bases agree with TRBD2. The V segment lost 2 bases and the J segment 6 bases; nucleotides outside the gene matches: 4. From germline, CDR1 is SGHDN and CDR2 FVKESK. The CDR3 has 15 residues. In nucleotides, the CDR3 is TGTGCCAGCAGCCAAACGACTAGCGGGGGGCCCGAGCAGTACTTC. Protein: CASSQTTSGGPEQYF.

J is TRBJ1-3 and V is TRBV7-9; D remains ambiguous. The CDR3 sequence is 15 residues long. Germline CDR1 SEHNR, CDR2 FQNEAQ (reference sequence). The V gene lost 5 bases and the J gene lost 2 bases, with 13 bases spanning the gap. The chain's CDR3 is CASSINIGTGNTIYF. CDR3 bases: TGTGCCAGCAGCATCAACATCGGGACTGGAAACACCATATATTTT.

The chain employs TRBV21-1 and TRBJ1-5; the D call TRBD1 from the table was never checked on the DNA. TRBV21-1 is a documented pseudogene. This CDR3 region has 16 residues. This chain's CDR3 is CASSKLRDKCNQPQHF. CDR3 nucleotide sequence: TGTGCCAGCAGCAAACTGCGTGACAAATGCAATCAGCCCCAGCATTTT.

This chain uses TRBV7-9 with TRBJ1-4, with a weak D call TRBD1 (5 bases). This CDR3 comprises 15 residues. CDR1 SEHNR and CDR2 FQNEAQ come from the germline V gene (reference sequence). With 8 bases removed from V and 7 bases from J, the gap between germline ends came to 20 bases. CDR3 residues: CASSPPGMGSEKLFF. CDR3 nucleotide sequence: TGTGCCAGCTCCCCTCCAGGGATGGGTAGTGAAAAACTGTTTTTT.

The chain links TRBV30 to TRBJ1-1; D unresolved. V was clipped by 2 bases and J by 0 bases, with 16 bases between them. Germline V lookup: CDR1 GTSNPN, CDR2 SVGIG (reference sequence). This CDR3 is 16 amino acids long. The CDR3 sequence: CAWSSGMAQMNTEAFF. The CDR3 nucleotides are TGTGCCTGGAGTTCAGGTATGGCACAGATGAACACTGAAGCTTTCTTT.

The J gene is TRBJ1-2, the V gene TRBV29-1; TRBD1 agrees at 8 bases. Germline loops: CDR1 SQVTM, CDR2 ANQGSEA. The junction had 5 bases not matched to a gene; V was cut back by 3 bases and J by 5 bases. This CDR3 is 13 amino acids long. For the CDR3, the DNA is TGCAGCGTTGACAACAGGGGGAGGTATGGCTACACCTTC. Residues: CSVDNRGRYGYTF.

The rearrangement links TRBV7-3 to TRBJ2-2, with D maybe TRBD1 (5 bases). The CDR3 covers 14 residues. Germline lookup yields CDR1 SGHTA and CDR2 FQGTGA. V lost 3 bases and J 4 bases, leaving 9 bases between the germline ends. The CDR3 DNA sequence: TGTGCCAGCAGCTTTACAGGAAGCACCGGGGAGCTGTTTTTT. It translates to CASSFTGSTGELFF.

The V gene is TRBV7-3, the J gene TRBJ2-7; D might be TRBD1 (5 bases). There are 15 residues in the CDR3. Germline CDR1 and CDR2: SGHTA and FQGTGA. The V end lost 1 base, the J end lost 3 bases, and 13 bases lay between the germline ends. CDR3: CASSLSQGSNYEQYF. CDR3 nucleotide sequence: TGTGCCAGCAGCTTAAGTCAGGGAAGTAACTACGAGCAGTACTTC. Combining the CDR3 with reference TRBV7-3 and TRBJ2-7 gives the whole variable domain GAGVSQTPSNKVTEKGKYVELRCDPISGHTALYWYRQSLGQGPEFLIYFQGTGAADDSGLPNDRFFAVRPEGSVSTLKIQRTERGDSAVYLCASSLSQGSNYEQYFGPGTRLTVT.

The chain couples TRBV3-1 (or the pseudogene TRBV3-2) to TRBJ1-2; 7 bases line up with TRBD1. The CDR3 consists of 15 residues. The germline gives CDR1 LGHDT, CDR2 YNNKEL (reference sequence). J gave up 5 bases and V 1 base, and 7 bases lay outside the gene matches. For the CDR3, the DNA is TGTGCCAGCAGCCAAGGCGGACAGGTCTATTATGGCTACACCTTC. Translated, it gives CASSQGGQVYYGYTF.

The CDR3 DNA follows: TGTGCTAGTGGTTTGGTGGAGAGGGAGCAGTACTTC. This encodes CASGLVEREQYF. The rearrangement uses TRBV12-5 and TRBJ2-7; D unresolved. V was trimmed by 0 bases and J by 7 bases, leaving 7 bases between them. The V gene's germline CDR1 is LGHNT and CDR2 FRNRAP. This CDR3 spans 12 amino acids.

V gene TRBV14 combines with J gene TRBJ1-3; D is possibly TRBD1 (5 bases). CDR1 is SGHDN and CDR2 is FVKESK in the germline V gene. Trimming cost V 4 bases and J 1 base, with 11 bases left between them. The CDR3 runs 15 residues. DNA of the CDR3: TGTGCCAGCAGCCTTGACAGCGGGTCTGGAAACACCATATATTTT. It is translated as CASSLDSGSGNTIYF.

The V and J genes are TRBV6-5 and TRBJ1-2; 9 positions agree with TRBD1. Looked up from germline, CDR1 is MNHEY and CDR2 is SVGAGI. The CDR3 has 15 amino acids. V trimming: 4 bases; J trimming: 6 bases; junction bases outside the gene matches: 9. The DNA of the CDR3 is TGTGCCAGCAGTTCCTTTACGGGACAGGGCGATGGCTACACCTTC. Translation gives CASSSFTGQGDGYTF.

V is TRBV18 and J is TRBJ1-5, with a possible D match to TRBD1 (5 bases). V lost 3 bases, J lost 4 bases, and 13 bases lay in between. This CDR3 region has 15 residues. Germline-derived CDR1 and CDR2 are KGHSH and LQKENI. The CDR3 sequence: CASSPLGRDNQPQHF. CDR3 DNA: TGTGCCAGCTCACCCCTGGGCAGGGATAATCAGCCCCAGCATTTT.

This rearrangement joins TRBV5-1 to TRBJ1-2, with D unresolved. Trimming stripped 0 bases from V and 7 bases from J, with 10 bases between. The CDR3 has 13 amino acids. The germline gives CDR1 SGHRS, CDR2 YFSETQ. The CDR3 protein is CASSLEVGGGYTF. In nucleotides, the CDR3 is TGCGCCAGCAGCTTGGAGGTCGGCGGTGGCTACACCTTC.

Remarks on this clone: This sample includes further DNA sequences coding for the same CDR3. The rearrangement uses TRBV12-3 or TRBV12-4 and TRBJ1-2, with D uncertain. The CDR3 is made up of 13 amino acids. Trimming stripped 2 bases from V and 4 bases from J, with 8 bases between. The CDR3 nucleotides read TGTGCCAGCAGTTTACCCGGTTCCTATGGCTACACCTTC. It encodes CASSLPGSYGYTF.